The source of this T cell receptor (beta chain) is a study of graft-versus-host responses after intestinal transplantation. Study-wide points: GvH clones occurred in recipient marrow; some first appeared in ileum or blood. Declines in HvG clones occurring early post-transplant were associated with peak circulating GvH clone levels.

Measured with immunoSEQ multiplex PCR; TCRdb has only the in-frame clones, and not every one. The sample lists more than 45,000 clones; approximately 89% were seen once. The J segment lost 2 bases and the V segment lost 9 bases, leaving 6 bases of the junction unmatched. The germline V gene has CDR1 LNHDA and CDR2 SQIVND (reference sequence). The CDR3 covers 15 residues. A word on this clone: The antigen remains unidentified.

The source of this sequence is a human patient who received an intestinal transplant, so some T cells may come from the graft donor. This chain connects TRBV19 to TRBJ2-3; 12 bases are shared with TRBD2. Here the sequenced sample was PBMCs, taken around 120 days after intestinal transplantation. Here the CDR3 reads CASRRLAGATDTQYF. CDR3 coding DNA: TGTGCCAGCCGAAGACTAGCGGGGGCCACAGATACGCAGTATTTT.